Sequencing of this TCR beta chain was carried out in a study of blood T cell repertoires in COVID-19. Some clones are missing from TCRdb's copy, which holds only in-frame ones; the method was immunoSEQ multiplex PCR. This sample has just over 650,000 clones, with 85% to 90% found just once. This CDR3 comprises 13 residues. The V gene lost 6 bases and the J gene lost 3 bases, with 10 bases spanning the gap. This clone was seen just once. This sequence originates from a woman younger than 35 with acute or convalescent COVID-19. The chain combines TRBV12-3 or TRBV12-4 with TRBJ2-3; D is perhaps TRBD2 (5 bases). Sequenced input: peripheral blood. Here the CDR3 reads CASSPGKTDTQYF. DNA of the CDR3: TGTGCCAGCAGCCCCGGGAAGACAGATACGCAGTATTTT.